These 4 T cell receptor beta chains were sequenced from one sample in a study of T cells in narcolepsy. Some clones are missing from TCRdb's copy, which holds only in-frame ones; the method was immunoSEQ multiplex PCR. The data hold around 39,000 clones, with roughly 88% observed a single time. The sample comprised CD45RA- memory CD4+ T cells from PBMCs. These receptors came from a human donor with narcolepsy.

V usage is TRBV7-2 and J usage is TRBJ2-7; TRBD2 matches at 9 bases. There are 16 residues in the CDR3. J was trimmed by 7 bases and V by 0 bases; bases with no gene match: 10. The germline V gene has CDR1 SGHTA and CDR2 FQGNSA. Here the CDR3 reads CASSLAPGGGAGEQYF. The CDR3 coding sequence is TGTGCCAGCAGCTTAGCGCCCGGCGGGGGGGCGGGTGAGCAGTACTTC.

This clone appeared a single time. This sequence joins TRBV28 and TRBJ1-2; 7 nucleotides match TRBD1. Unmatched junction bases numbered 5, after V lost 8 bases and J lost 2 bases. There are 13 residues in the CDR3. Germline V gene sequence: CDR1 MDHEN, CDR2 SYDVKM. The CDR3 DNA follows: TGTGCCAGCGTGACAGGGCTGAACTATGGCTACACCTTC. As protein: CASVTGLNYGYTF.

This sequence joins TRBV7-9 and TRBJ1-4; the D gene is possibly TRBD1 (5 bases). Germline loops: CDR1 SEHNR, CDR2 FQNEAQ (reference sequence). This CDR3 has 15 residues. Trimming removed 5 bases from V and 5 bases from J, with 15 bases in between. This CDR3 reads CASSPARAGNEKLFF. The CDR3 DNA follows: TGTGCCAGCAGCCCAGCCCGGGCAGGGAATGAAAAACTGTTTTTT.

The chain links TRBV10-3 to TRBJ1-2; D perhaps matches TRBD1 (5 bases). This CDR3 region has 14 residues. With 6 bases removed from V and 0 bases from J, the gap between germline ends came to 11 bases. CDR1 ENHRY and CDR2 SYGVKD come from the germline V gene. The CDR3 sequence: CAIRADNANYGYTF. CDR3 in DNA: TGTGCCATCAGAGCGGACAACGCTAACTATGGCTACACCTTC.